The rows below give T cell receptor beta chains drawn from one sample of a study of post-analysis software for immune sequencing data. TCRdb itself ran the PCR reads through MiXCR, one entry per CDR3 protein. The sample yields 380,000 or so distinct CDR3 sequences, approximately 33% seen once. The material sequenced was blood. These TCRs come from a girl aged 10 to 17 with multiple sclerosis. CDR3s include the opening cysteine and the closing phenylalanine or tryptophan. Each record gives: CDR3 length, clone size, D gene, V gene, J gene, CDR3 DNA, CDR3 protein. D genes are given only for firm matches. Where a row states a size, it is once, few, many or the class of an expanded clone; other rows omit it.

len: 12
abundance: -
d_gene: -
v_gene: TRBV12-3/TRBV12-4
j_gene: TRBJ1-5
CDR3nt: TGTGCCAGCACTCAACGAGGGCGACCCCAGCATTTT
CDR3aa: CASTQRGRPQHF

len: 16
abundance: -
d_gene: -
v_gene: TRBV3-1
j_gene: TRBJ2-2
CDR3nt: TGTGCCAGCAGCCAAGATACGAACGCGAACACCGGGGAGCTGTTTTTT
CDR3aa: CASSQDTNANTGELFF

len: 14
abundance: -
d_gene: -
v_gene: TRBV6-5
j_gene: TRBJ2-7
CDR3nt: TGTGCCAGCAGTCCAGAGCCCTTAGCCTACGAGCAGTACTTC
CDR3aa: CASSPEPLAYEQYF

len: 16
abundance: -
d_gene: TRBD1
v_gene: TRBV28
j_gene: TRBJ1-5
CDR3nt: TGTGCCAGCAGTTTCCCCGGGACAGGGAGGAATCAGCCCCAGCATTTT
CDR3aa: CASSFPGTGRNQPQHF

len: 15
abundance: few
d_gene: -
v_gene: TRBV7-3
j_gene: TRBJ2-3
CDR3nt: TGTGCCAGCAGCTCCTCGGGGGCCCCGGGGGATACGCAGTATTTT
CDR3aa: CASSSSGAPGDTQYF

len: 15
abundance: -
d_gene: TRBD1
v_gene: TRBV5-1
j_gene: TRBJ1-1
CDR3nt: TGCGCCAGCAGCTTGCAGGGGGCTGTGAACACTGAAGCCTTCTTT
CDR3aa: CASSLQGAVNTEAFF

len: 14
abundance: few
d_gene: -
v_gene: TRBV6-5
j_gene: TRBJ1-4
CDR3nt: TGTGCCAGCAGTGCACAAACAACTAATGAAAAACTGTTTTTT
CDR3aa: CASSAQTTNEKLFF

len: 11
abundance: -
d_gene: -
v_gene: TRBV7-8
j_gene: TRBJ1-1
CDR3nt: TGTGCCAGCAGCTTAAACCGAGAAGCTTTCTTT
CDR3aa: CASSLNREAFF

len: 17
abundance: -
d_gene: TRBD1
v_gene: TRBV12-3/TRBV12-4
j_gene: TRBJ1-1
CDR3nt: TGTGCCAGCAGCCCGAGAATGGGACAGGAGAAGAACACTGAAGCTTTCTTT
CDR3aa: CASSPRMGQEKNTEAFF

len: 17
abundance: -
d_gene: -
v_gene: TRBV12-3/TRBV12-4
j_gene: TRBJ1-5
CDR3nt: TGTGCCAGCAGTTTCGGCCCCAAACACTCTAGCAATCAGCCCCGGCATTTT
CDR3aa: CASSFGPKHSSNQPRHF

len: 13
abundance: many
d_gene: -
v_gene: TRBV3-1
j_gene: TRBJ1-5
CDR3nt: TGTGCCAGCAGCCAAGATCAGAGTCAGCCCCAGCATTTT
CDR3aa: CASSQDQSQPQHF

len: 15
abundance: -
d_gene: -
v_gene: TRBV27
j_gene: TRBJ1-1
CDR3nt: TGTGCCAGCAGTTTGCAACCTCAGGGGAACACTGAAGCTTTCTTT
CDR3aa: CASSLQPQGNTEAFF

len: 16
abundance: -
d_gene: -
v_gene: TRBV18
j_gene: TRBJ1-1
CDR3nt: TGTGCCAGCTCTCCAAGGAGGGTCGCACAGAACACTGAAGCTTTCTTT
CDR3aa: CASSPRRVAQNTEAFF

len: 18
abundance: -
d_gene: TRBD1
v_gene: TRBV6-2/TRBV6-3
j_gene: TRBJ2-5
CDR3nt: TGTGCCAGCCATCAGAGGCCAGGGACAGGCCCGAACCTTGAGACCCAGTACTTC
CDR3aa: CASHQRPGTGPNLETQYF

len: 19
abundance: -
d_gene: TRBD2
v_gene: TRBV4-2
j_gene: TRBJ2-1
CDR3nt: TGTGCCAGCAGCCACCTGGGACTAGCGGGGGGGGTCGTTACGAATGAGCAGTTCTTC
CDR3aa: CASSHLGLAGGVVTNEQFF

len: 17
abundance: -
d_gene: TRBD2
v_gene: TRBV7-6
j_gene: TRBJ2-1
CDR3nt: TGTGCCAGCAGCTTAGGTTTAAGCGGGGGGCGATACAATGAGCAGTTCTTC
CDR3aa: CASSLGLSGGRYNEQFF

len: 14
abundance: few
d_gene: TRBD1
v_gene: TRBV7-2
j_gene: TRBJ2-1
CDR3nt: TGTGCCAGCAGCAAGGGACAGGAGGGCAATGAGCAGTTCTTC
CDR3aa: CASSKGQEGNEQFF

len: 15
abundance: -
d_gene: TRBD1
v_gene: TRBV7-9
j_gene: TRBJ1-1
CDR3nt: TGTGCCAGCAGCACAAGACAGGGGGCTAGTACTGAGGCTTTCTTT
CDR3aa: CASSTRQGASTEAFF

len: 14
abundance: few
d_gene: -
v_gene: TRBV18
j_gene: TRBJ2-5
CDR3nt: TGTGCCAGCTCACCCATGGGGACCCAAGAGACCCAGTACTTC
CDR3aa: CASSPMGTQETQYF

len: 12
abundance: few
d_gene: -
v_gene: TRBV28
j_gene: TRBJ1-2
CDR3nt: TGTGCCAGCAGTTTGGAGGACAGAGCTTACACCTTC
CDR3aa: CASSLEDRAYTF

len: 15
abundance: many
d_gene: TRBD1
v_gene: TRBV20-1
j_gene: TRBJ2-1
CDR3nt: TGCAGTGCTAGAGATCTCTCAGGGGGCGGCTATGAGCAGTTCTTC
CDR3aa: CSARDLSGGGYEQFF

len: 15
abundance: -
d_gene: -
v_gene: TRBV7-2
j_gene: TRBJ1-2
CDR3nt: TGTGCCAGCAGCTTGGAGTTGGTGGATTCCTATGGCTACACCTTC
CDR3aa: CASSLELVDSYGYTF

len: 12
abundance: few
d_gene: -
v_gene: TRBV20-1
j_gene: TRBJ1-1
CDR3nt: TGCAGTGCTGACCCCCGGAACACTGAAGCTTTCTTT
CDR3aa: CSADPRNTEAFF

len: 16
abundance: -
d_gene: -
v_gene: TRBV28
j_gene: TRBJ2-5
CDR3nt: TGTGCCAGCAGTTCCTCTAGGGCAGACGGCCGAGAGACCCAGTACTTC
CDR3aa: CASSSSRADGRETQYF

len: 15
abundance: -
d_gene: TRBD1
v_gene: TRBV7-3
j_gene: TRBJ2-3
CDR3nt: TGTGCCAGCAGCCAGCATCAGGGGGCAACAGATACGCAGTATTTT
CDR3aa: CASSQHQGATDTQYF

len: 15
abundance: -
d_gene: -
v_gene: TRBV9
j_gene: TRBJ2-6
CDR3nt: TGTGCCAGCAGCGCCAAGGGATCTGGGGCCAACGTCCTGACTTTC
CDR3aa: CASSAKGSGANVLTF

len: 18
abundance: -
d_gene: TRBD1
v_gene: TRBV4-1
j_gene: TRBJ2-7
CDR3nt: TGCACCAGCAGCCAAGTTGGGCCTGACAGGGCCCTCTCTAACGAGCAGTACTTC
CDR3aa: CTSSQVGPDRALSNEQYF

len: 14
abundance: -
d_gene: -
v_gene: TRBV25-1
j_gene: TRBJ2-5
CDR3nt: TGTGCCAGCAAATGCGGGACAGCAAAAGAGACCCAGTACTTC
CDR3aa: CASKCGTAKETQYF

len: 16
abundance: -
d_gene: -
v_gene: TRBV4-2
j_gene: TRBJ1-4
CDR3nt: TGTGCCAGCAGCCAAGATCATTCGAGGTTAATGAAGAAACTGTTTTTT
CDR3aa: CASSQDHSRLMKKLFF